This T cell receptor (beta chain) was captured in a study of T cell repertoires in ileal Crohn's disease. Study overall: Surgery for a complication: stricturing in 61%, penetrating in roughly 40%.

Study-level findings and limits: Active smokers at surgery had more clonal expansions than non-smokers.

As for this clone: Antigen unknown.

TCRdb's table, derived via immunoSEQ multiplex PCR, lists solely in-frame clones and lacks some. The table includes 25,000 to 35,000 clones, 81% detected once. Germline V gene data show CDR1 as MNHEY and CDR2 as SVGAGI. Trimming left V 0 bases short and J 4 bases short, with 13 bases between. The CDR3 is 16 amino acids. The sequence was obtained from an adult with Crohn's disease. The chain recombines TRBV6-5 with TRBJ1-3; no firm D call. The source material was ileal tissue. CDR3: CASSYSSHTLGNTIYF. As DNA, the CDR3 is TGTGCCAGCAGTTACTCGTCACATACGCTCGGAAACACCATATATTTT.